Presented here are 19 T cell receptor beta chains from one specimen sequenced in a study of PD-1 blockade in mismatch repair-deficient tumors. The repertoire was sequenced with immunoSEQ multiplex PCR; TCRdb's copy has only in-frame clones and lacks some. The sample records tens of thousands of clones, 65% to 85% being singletons. The source material was peripheral blood, sampled roughly 21 weeks after starting pembrolizumab. The receptors here all came from an adult with mismatch repair-deficient cancer.

This rearrangement joins TRBV19 to TRBJ2-2; 7 nucleotides align to TRBD2. The CDR3 contains 16 residues. The J segment lost 4 bases and the V segment lost 3 bases, leaving 8 bases of the junction unmatched. The germline CDR1 and CDR2 sequences are LNHDA and SQIVND (reference sequence). This CDR3 is CASSIRAGETTGELFF. The CDR3 bases are TGTGCCAGTAGTATCCGGGCGGGAGAGACCACCGGGGAGCTGTTTTTT.

The chain combines TRBV5-8 with TRBJ2-3; D not resolved. This CDR3 comprises 16 residues. V was trimmed by 0 bases and J by 8 bases, leaving 19 bases between them. Germline lookup yields CDR1 SGHTS and CDR2 YDEGEE. The CDR3 DNA reads TGTGCCAGCAGCTTGGTATCTGGCCTAGTTCTTCGTACGCAGTATTTT. As protein: CASSLVSGLVLRTQYF.

The chain employs TRBV5-4 and TRBJ1-3; D unclear. CDR1 and CDR2 from the germline V gene are SGHNT and YYREEE (reference sequence). The CDR3 totals 15 residues. V lost 0 bases and J 4 bases, leaving 11 bases between the germline ends. The CDR3 DNA reads TGTGCCAGCAGCTTGGAAGGGTGGACGGGAAACACCATATATTTT. This encodes CASSLEGWTGNTIYF. The full variable domain, its missing parts supplied by reference TRBV5-4 and TRBJ1-3, is ETGVTQSPTHLIKTRGQQVTLRCSSQSGHNTVSWYQQALGQGPQFIFQYYREEENGRGNFPPRFSGLQFPNYSSELNVNALELDDSALYLCASSLEGWTGNTIYFGEGSWLTVV.

V gene TRBV28 combines with J gene TRBJ1-2; no clear D. In germline, CDR1 is MDHEN, CDR2 SYDVKM. The germline V and J ends were trimmed by 2 bases and 6 bases, with 13 bases remaining between them. The CDR3 consists of 14 residues. CDR3 in amino acids: CASSLVARVNGYTF. The CDR3 nucleotides read TGTGCCAGCAGTTTAGTCGCGAGGGTCAATGGCTACACCTTC.

This chain links TRBV11-1 with TRBJ1-1; D may be TRBD1 (5 bases). Per the germline V gene, CDR1 is SGHAT and CDR2 is FQDESV (reference sequence). Trimming cost V 5 bases and J 4 bases, with 11 bases left between them. The CDR3 has 13 residues. CDR3 in amino acids: CASSQDRGTEAFF. CDR3 DNA sequence: TGTGCCAGCAGCCAGGATAGGGGCACTGAAGCTTTCTTT. Together with reference TRBV11-1 and TRBJ1-1, the CDR3 gives the full variable domain: EAEVAQSPRYKITEKSQAVAFWCDPISGHATLYWYRQILGQGPELLVQFQDESVVDDSQLPKDRFSAERLKGVDSTLKIQPAELGDSAMYLCASSQDRGTEAFFGQGTRLTVV.

The V and J genes are TRBV27 and TRBJ2-7; no clear D. There are 13 residues in the CDR3. Trimming cost V 2 bases and J 6 bases, with 11 bases left between them. In germline, CDR1 is MNHEY, CDR2 SMNVEV (reference sequence). The CDR3 bases are TGTGCCAGCAGTTTAGTCAGTTTCGGCGAGCAGTACTTC. It yields the protein CASSLVSFGEQYF.

The CDR3 nucleotides are TGTGCCAGCAGCTTAGCCCCGGACAGCTATGGCTACACCTTC. Amino acid sequence: CASSLAPDSYGYTF. The chain uses TRBV7-2 and TRBJ1-2; TRBD1 is a possible D gene (6 bases). The CDR3 extends over 14 amino acids. V was cut by 0 bases and J by 4 bases, with 9 bases left in between. The germline CDR1 and CDR2 sequences are SGHTA and FQGNSA.

The rearrangement uses TRBV7-8 and TRBJ1-1; 8 nucleotides line up with TRBD1. V gave up 1 base and J gave up 8 bases; unmatched junction bases: 0. This CDR3 region has 12 residues. Germline V gene data show CDR1 as SGHVS and CDR2 as FQNEAQ. CDR3 nucleotides: TGTGCCAGCAGCTTAGGGACAGGGGAAGCTTTCTTT. It codes for CASSLGTGEAFF.

The chain carries TRBV29-1 and TRBJ2-7, with 8 positions matching TRBD1. This CDR3 is built from 12 residues. With 7 bases clipped from V and 6 bases from J, the junction kept 8 bases outside the gene matches. The germline V gene encodes CDR1 SQVTM and CDR2 ANQGSEA. DNA of the CDR3: TGCAGCGCTTCTCAGGGGGCGGGCGAGCAGTACTTC. Its translation: CSASQGAGEQYF.

J is TRBJ1-1 and V is TRBV6-5; unclear D gene. CDR1 MNHEY and CDR2 SVGAGI come from the germline V gene. This CDR3 comprises 14 residues. Between the trimmed V and J ends, which lost 0 bases and 5 bases, there was a span of 10 bases. CDR3 nucleotide sequence: TGTGCCAGCAGTTACTCGAGGTCGGGAACTGAAGCTTTCTTT. Translation: CASSYSRSGTEAFF.

The V call is TRBV9, the J call TRBJ1-5, with unresolved D. CDR3 length: 13 amino acids. V was cut by 0 bases and J by 8 bases, with 9 bases left in between. Per the germline V gene, CDR1 is SGDLS and CDR2 is YYNGEE. The CDR3 DNA sequence: TGTGCCAGCAGCGTAGGAGGCTTTAAGCCCCAGCATTTT. Protein product: CASSVGGFKPQHF. The full variable domain, rest sourced from reference TRBV9 and TRBJ1-5, is DSGVTQTPKHLITATGQRVTLRCSPRSGDLSVYWYQQSLDQGLQFLIQYYNGEERAKGNILERFSAQQFPDLHSELNLSSLELGDSALYFCASSVGGFKPQHFGDGTRLSIL.

This clone was detected only once. The chain carries TRBV14 and TRBJ2-1; 7 nucleotides agree with TRBD2. The ends lost 4 bases at V and 1 base at J; junction bases unmatched: 4. The CDR3 contains 15 residues. From germline, CDR1 is SGHDN and CDR2 FVKESK. CDR3 sequence (DNA): TGTGCCAGCAGCCGGGGACTACGTTCCTACAATGAGCAGTTCTTC. The encoded protein is CASSRGLRSYNEQFF.

The chain recombines TRBV15 with TRBJ2-1; 11 nucleotides match TRBD2. This CDR3 is 18 amino acids long. The germline gives CDR1 LNHNV, CDR2 YYDKDF (reference sequence). After removal of 3 bases from V and 4 bases from J, the junction contained 11 bases not matched to a gene. The chain's CDR3 is CATSRSSGRSVSYNEQFF. The CDR3 region has the DNA TGTGCCACCAGCAGGTCTAGCGGGAGGTCGGTCTCTTACAATGAGCAGTTCTTC. Using reference TRBV15 and TRBJ2-1 for the parts outside the CDR3, the full variable domain is DAMVIQNPRYQVTQFGKPVTLSCSQTLNHNVMYWYQQKSSQAPKLLFHYYDKDFNNEADTPDNFQSRRPNTSFCFLDIRSPGLGDTAMYLCATSRSSGRSVSYNEQFFGPGTRLTVL.

The DNA of the CDR3 is TGTGCCAGCAGCTTAGCCGGACAGGGAAAGCACGAGCAGTACTTC. This sequence encodes CASSLAGQGKHEQYF. The V gene is TRBV11-2, the J gene TRBJ2-7, with 8 bases identical to TRBD1. Germline V gene sequence: CDR1 SGHAT, CDR2 FQNNGV. This CDR3 has 15 amino acids. Trimming at V came to 1 base and at J to 5 bases, leaving 7 bases not matched to a gene.

The chain is built from TRBV2 and TRBJ2-3, with D perhaps assigned TRBD1 or TRBD2 (5 bases each). The CDR3 has 15 residues. V was cut by 3 bases and J by 1 base, with 11 bases left in between. CDR1 and CDR2 from the germline V gene are SNHLY and FYNNEI. This chain's CDR3 is CASSEVGARTDTQYF. The CDR3 coding sequence is TGTGCCAGCAGTGAGGTCGGGGCCCGCACAGATACGCAGTATTTT. The complete variable domain, with remaining parts taken from reference TRBV2 and TRBJ2-3, reads EPEVTQTPSHQVTQMGQEVILRCVPISNHLYFYWYRQILGQKVEFLVSFYNNEISEKSEIFDDQFSVERPDGSNFTLKIRSTKLEDSAMYFCASSEVGARTDTQYFGPGTRLTVL.

The rearrangement uses TRBV5-4 and TRBJ2-1, with D tentatively TRBD2 (5 bases). Trimming removed 4 bases from V and 7 bases from J, with 18 bases in between. Germline loops: CDR1 SGHNT, CDR2 YYREEE (reference sequence). The CDR3 runs to 15 residues. The CDR3 DNA reads TGTGCCAGCAGCCCCGTGGTAGTGGGAGAGAATGAGCAGTTCTTC. This gives the protein CASSPVVVGENEQFF.

A few counts support this clone. This chain connects TRBV7-2 to TRBJ2-7, with D tentatively TRBD1 (6 bases). Trimming took 1 base from V and 9 from J, leaving 16 bases between them. In germline, CDR1 is SGHTA, CDR2 FQGNSA. There are 14 residues in the CDR3. CDR3 loop: CASSLGGQTIGQYF. CDR3 DNA: TGTGCCAGCAGCTTAGGTGGACAGACCATAGGGCAGTACTTC.

This clone has a single count. The CDR3 DNA reads TGTGCCAGCAGCCCTCGTGCTGGAGATTCCTACGAGCAGTACTTC. It is translated as CASSPRAGDSYEQYF. The chain combines TRBV5-5 with TRBJ2-7; D is undetermined. CDR1 and CDR2 from the germline V gene are SGHKS and YYEKEE (reference sequence). With 4 bases removed from V and 1 base from J, the gap between germline ends came to 15 bases. CDR3 length: 15 residues.

This clone was recorded a few times. J is TRBJ2-1 and V is TRBV9; 8 nucleotides match TRBD2. This CDR3 has 19 residues. Losses at the gene ends were 2 bases for V and 8 bases for J; bases not matched to a gene: 21. CDR1 and CDR2 (germline): SGDLS, YYNGEE. The CDR3 loop is CASSVAPWQAGENEDEQFF. The CDR3 DNA reads TGTGCCAGCAGCGTGGCCCCCTGGCAAGCGGGAGAGAACGAGGATGAGCAGTTCTTC.